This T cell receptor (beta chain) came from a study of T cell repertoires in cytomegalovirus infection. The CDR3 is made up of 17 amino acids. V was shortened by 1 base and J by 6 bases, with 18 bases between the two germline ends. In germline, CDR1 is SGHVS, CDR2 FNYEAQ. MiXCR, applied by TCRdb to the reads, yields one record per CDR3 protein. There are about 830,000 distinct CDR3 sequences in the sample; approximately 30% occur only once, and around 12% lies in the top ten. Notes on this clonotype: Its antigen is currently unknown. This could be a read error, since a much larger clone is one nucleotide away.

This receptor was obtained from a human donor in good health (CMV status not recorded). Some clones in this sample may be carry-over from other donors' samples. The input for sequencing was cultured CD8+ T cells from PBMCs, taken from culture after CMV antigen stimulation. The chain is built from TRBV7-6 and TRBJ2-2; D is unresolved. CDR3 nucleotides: TGTGCCAGCAGCTTAGTCTCGCAGTCGGAACTTGCCGGGGAGCTGTTTTTT. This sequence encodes CASSLVSQSELAGELFF. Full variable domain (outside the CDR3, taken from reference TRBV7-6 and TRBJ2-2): GAGVSQSPRYKVTKRGQDVALRCDPISGHVSLYWYRQALGQGPEFLTYFNYEAQQDKSGLPNDRFSAERPEGSISTLTIQRTEQRDSAMYRCASSLVSQSELAGELFFGEGSRLTVL.